One T cell receptor (beta chain) is described in this entry. As handled by the study authors: Estimation of nucleated cell counts relied on the amplification of reference gene primers. The data were produced by immunoSEQ multiplex PCR, yet TCRdb's version contains in-frame clones alone and is incomplete. V and J calls and clone size are those listed in that table; D and trimming were worked out from the DNA. This table holds about 88,000 clones, over 75% found once. The data were obtained in a study of blood T cell repertoires in COVID-19. For the study at large: Some COVID-19 samples were acute and others convalescent; all came from the United States, Italy and Spain. PBMCs, B-cell-depleted T cells, or T cells provided the cDNA or gDNA that made up the material.

CDR1 is ENHRY and CDR2 is SYGVKD in the germline V gene. The CDR3 has 14 residues. V lost 0 bases, J lost 5 bases, and 10 bases lay in between. Sequencing was carried out using peripheral blood. This chain links TRBV10-3 with TRBJ1-2; D call uncertain. The sequence was collected from a man older than 75 with acute or convalescent COVID-19. In nucleotides, the CDR3 is TGTGCCATCAGTGAGTCTAGCAGCGTGTATGGCTACACCTTC. Amino acid sequence: CAISESSSVYGYTF.